These 12 T cell receptor beta chains were all obtained from the same sample, sequenced in a study of radiation and T cells in renal cell carcinoma. Some clones are missing from TCRdb's copy, which holds only in-frame ones; the method was immunoSEQ multiplex PCR. The profile shows tens of thousands of clones, over 45% of them singletons. As to treatment: treatment-naive control, cytoreductive nephrectomy. The specimen was tumor tissue, collected from a patient whose treatment was nephrectomy without radiotherapy. These receptors all stem from a man in his forties with renal cell carcinoma.

This chain uses TRBV5-1 with TRBJ2-2, with a tentative D call TRBD1 (6 bases). Germline CDR1 SGHRS, CDR2 YFSETQ. V lost 5 bases to trimming and J lost 5 bases, with 10 bases between them. The CDR3 loop spans 13 amino acids. In nucleotides, the CDR3 is TGCGCCAGCAGTTTCCAGGGGACCGGGGAGCTGTTTTTT. Encoded protein: CASSFQGTGELFF.

The chain combines TRBV4-1 with TRBJ2-1; 11 bases are shared with TRBD2. V gave up 9 bases and J gave up 8 bases; unmatched junction bases: 15. The CDR3 runs 16 residues. Germline V gene lookup returns CDR1 MGHRA and CDR2 YSYEKL. The CDR3 spells CASGRLAGTGRDEQFF. In DNA, the CDR3 is TGCGCCAGTGGGCGACTAGCGGGGACCGGTCGGGATGAGCAGTTCTTC.

This clone was counted once. The genes are TRBV25-1 and TRBJ1-2, with unresolved D. This CDR3 has 16 amino acids. The V gene's germline CDR1 is MGHDK and CDR2 SYGVNS. Trimming left V 1 base short and J 4 bases short, with 16 bases between. The CDR3 protein is CASSESSVSWGYGYTF. The DNA for the CDR3 is TGTGCCAGCAGTGAATCATCGGTCTCCTGGGGCTATGGCTACACCTTC.

The V gene is TRBV30, the J gene TRBJ1-2; no definite D call. The V gene lost 5 bases and the J gene lost 7 bases, with 17 bases spanning the gap. The length of the CDR3 is 13 residues. In germline, CDR1 is GTSNPN, CDR2 SVGIG (reference sequence). CDR3 in amino acids: CAWAGYGRSGYTF. The CDR3 region has the DNA TGTGCCTGGGCTGGGTATGGGCGTTCTGGCTACACCTTC.

The rearrangement uses TRBV5-1 and TRBJ2-7, with D hard to call. Germline V lookup: CDR1 SGHRS, CDR2 YFSETQ. CDR3 length: 15 amino acids. Trimming removed 4 bases from V and 4 bases from J, with 18 bases in between. The CDR3 loop reads CASSLDLISSYEQYF. The CDR3 region has the DNA TGCGCCAGCAGCCTGGATTTAATTAGCAGTTACGAGCAGTACTTC. The full variable domain, with the rest looked up from reference TRBV5-1 and TRBJ2-7, is KAGVTQTPRYLIKTRGQQVTLSCSPISGHRSVSWYQQTPGQGLQFLFEYFSETQRNKGNFPGRFSGRQFSNSRSEMNVSTLELGDSALYLCASSLDLISSYEQYFGPGTRLTVT.

This clone showed up just a few times. The V and J genes are TRBV27 and TRBJ2-7; TRBD1 aligns across 9 bases. This CDR3 comprises 15 residues. The germline V gene encodes CDR1 MNHEY and CDR2 SMNVEV (reference sequence). The junction had 6 bases not matched to a gene; V was cut back by 5 bases and J by 1 base. The CDR3 nucleotides are TGTGCCAGCAGTACCGGGACAGGGTGGTCCTACGAGCAGTACTTC. This sequence encodes CASSTGTGWSYEQYF.

This clone was counted between two and nine times. This rearrangement joins TRBV28 to TRBJ2-7; perhaps TRBD2 as D (6 bases). V lost 7 bases to trimming and J lost 3 bases, with 13 bases between them. From germline, CDR1 is MDHEN and CDR2 SYDVKM. The CDR3 covers 13 residues. The CDR3 bases are TGTGCCAGCAAACGTGGAGGGAACTACGAGCAGTACTTC. Translating gives CASKRGGNYEQYF.

The chain employs TRBV18 and TRBJ2-3, with TRBD1 identical over 8 bases. V shed 6 bases, J shed 3 bases, and the junction held 5 bases outside the gene matches. The length of the CDR3 is 14 residues. Per germline, CDR1 KGHSH and CDR2 LQKENI. The CDR3 loop is CASSVTGVTDTQYF. The CDR3 DNA sequence: TGTGCCAGCTCCGTGACAGGGGTGACAGATACGCAGTATTTT.

CDR3 loop: CAWSVGGVRGNSPLHF. CDR3 in DNA: TGTGCCTGGAGTGTAGGAGGGGTCAGGGGGAATTCACCCCTCCACTTT. The genes are TRBV30 and TRBJ1-6; 7 bases agree with TRBD1. Germline V gene lookup returns CDR1 GTSNPN and CDR2 SVGIG (reference sequence). The length of the CDR3 is 16 residues. J lost 7 bases, V lost 0 bases, and 9 bases had no gene match.

The chain recombines TRBV10-3 with TRBJ2-1; possibly TRBD2 for D (6 bases). V lost 0 bases and J lost 4, with 13 bases in between. This CDR3 contains 16 residues. CDR1 ENHRY and CDR2 SYGVKD come from the germline V gene. The CDR3 region is CAISESVGGRYNEQFF. Written as DNA, the CDR3 is TGTGCCATCAGTGAGTCGGTCGGGGGAAGGTACAATGAGCAGTTCTTC.

This chain links TRBV11-2 with TRBJ2-3; a possible D gene is TRBD2 (6 bases). Trimming shortened V by 0 bases and J by 0 bases, and 16 bases separated the two germline ends. Germline values: CDR1 SGHAT, CDR2 FQNNGV. The CDR3 runs 18 residues. The CDR3 DNA sequence: TGTGCCAGCAGCTTAGAAGTGGGTGTGCGGGGTAGCACAGATACGCAGTATTTT. It is translated as CASSLEVGVRGSTDTQYF. Together with reference TRBV11-2 and TRBJ2-3, the CDR3 gives the full variable domain: EAGVAQSPRYKIIEKRQSVAFWCNPISGHATLYWYQQILGQGPKLLIQFQNNGVVDDSQLPKDRFSAERLKGVDSTLKIQPAKLEDSAVYLCASSLEVGVRGSTDTQYFGPGTRLTVL.

The V call is TRBV5-1, the J call TRBJ2-6; D is unresolved. The germline CDR1 and CDR2 sequences are SGHRS and YFSETQ. The CDR3 is 18 residues long. Trimming removed 2 bases from V and 2 bases from J, with 17 bases in between. The CDR3 loop is CASSFLPSISAGANVLTF. DNA for the CDR3: TGCGCCAGCAGCTTCCTCCCTTCCATTTCGGCTGGGGCCAACGTCCTGACTTTC. Together with reference TRBV5-1 and TRBJ2-6, the CDR3 gives the full variable domain: KAGVTQTPRYLIKTRGQQVTLSCSPISGHRSVSWYQQTPGQGLQFLFEYFSETQRNKGNFPGRFSGRQFSNSRSEMNVSTLELGDSALYLCASSFLPSISAGANVLTFGAGSRLTVL.